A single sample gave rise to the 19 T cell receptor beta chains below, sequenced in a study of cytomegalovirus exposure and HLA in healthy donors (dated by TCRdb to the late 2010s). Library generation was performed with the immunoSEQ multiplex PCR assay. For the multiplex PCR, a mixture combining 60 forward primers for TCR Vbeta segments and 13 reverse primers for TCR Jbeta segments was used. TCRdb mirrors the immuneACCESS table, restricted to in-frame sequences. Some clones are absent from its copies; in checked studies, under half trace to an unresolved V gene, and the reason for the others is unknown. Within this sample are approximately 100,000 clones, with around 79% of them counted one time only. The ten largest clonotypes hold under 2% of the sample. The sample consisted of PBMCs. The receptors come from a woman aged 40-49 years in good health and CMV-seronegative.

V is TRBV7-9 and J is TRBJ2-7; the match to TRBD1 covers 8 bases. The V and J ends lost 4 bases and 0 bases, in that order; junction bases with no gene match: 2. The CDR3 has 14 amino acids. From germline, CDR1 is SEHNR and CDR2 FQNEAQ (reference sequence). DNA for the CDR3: TGTGCCAGCAGCTATGGACAGGGCTCCTACGAGCAGTACTTC. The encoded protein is CASSYGQGSYEQYF.

CDR3 nucleotides: TGTGCCAGCAGCTTTGAGGGACAGGGCCGGGGAAAACTGTTTTTT. Translating it yields CASSFEGQGRGKLFF. V usage is TRBV7-2 and J usage is TRBJ1-4; 9 bases are a match to TRBD1. Germline CDR1 is SGHTA and CDR2 is FQGNSA. V was pared by 3 bases and J by 10 bases, with 9 bases of the junction left unmatched. The CDR3 totals 15 residues.

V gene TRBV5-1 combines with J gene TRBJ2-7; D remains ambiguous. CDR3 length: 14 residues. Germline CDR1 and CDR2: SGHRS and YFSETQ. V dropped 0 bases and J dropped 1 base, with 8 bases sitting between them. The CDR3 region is CASSLAPSSYEQYF. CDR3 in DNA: TGCGCCAGCAGCTTGGCTCCTAGTTCCTACGAGCAGTACTTC.

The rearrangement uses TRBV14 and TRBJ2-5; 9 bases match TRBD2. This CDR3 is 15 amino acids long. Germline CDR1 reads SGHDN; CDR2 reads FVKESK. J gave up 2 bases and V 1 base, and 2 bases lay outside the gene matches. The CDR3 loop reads CASSQGSGRQETQYF. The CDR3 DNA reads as TGTGCCAGCAGCCAAGGTAGCGGGAGACAAGAGACCCAGTACTTC.

CDR3 coding DNA: TGTGCCAGCAGTTACCAGGACTCGCAAACGTGGTTCTTC. The encoded protein is CASSYQDSQTWFF. The J gene is TRBJ2-1, the V gene TRBV6-6; D is possibly TRBD2 (5 bases). The CDR3 length is 13 residues. V lost 2 bases and J lost 15, with 17 bases in between. Germline CDR1 MNHNY, CDR2 SVGAGI (reference sequence).

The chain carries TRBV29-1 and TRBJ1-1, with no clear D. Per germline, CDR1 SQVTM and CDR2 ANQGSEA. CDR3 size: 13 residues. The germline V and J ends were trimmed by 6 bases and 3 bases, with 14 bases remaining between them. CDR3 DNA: TGCAGCGTGCGGGTCTTTACGGACACTGAAGCTTTCTTT. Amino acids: CSVRVFTDTEAFF.

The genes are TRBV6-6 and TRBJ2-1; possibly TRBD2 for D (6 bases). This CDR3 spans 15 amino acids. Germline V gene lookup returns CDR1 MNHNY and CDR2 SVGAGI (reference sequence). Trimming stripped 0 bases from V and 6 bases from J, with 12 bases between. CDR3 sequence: CASSYSGGVGNEQFF. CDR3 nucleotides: TGTGCCAGCAGTTACTCCGGGGGAGTCGGCAATGAGCAGTTCTTC.

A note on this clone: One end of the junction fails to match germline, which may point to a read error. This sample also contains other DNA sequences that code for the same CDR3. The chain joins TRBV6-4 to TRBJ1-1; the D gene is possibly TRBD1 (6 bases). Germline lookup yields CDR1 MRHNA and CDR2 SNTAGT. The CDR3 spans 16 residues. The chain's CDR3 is CASRQGYFLGYTEAFF. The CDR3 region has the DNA TGTGCCAGCAGACAGGGTTATTTTTTGGGTTACACTGAGGCTTTCTTT.

The CDR3 nucleotides are TGTGCCAGTAGTAGCTTAGCGGGAGGTCCCTACGAGCAGTACTTC. This encodes CASSSLAGGPYEQYF. The chain uses TRBV19 and TRBJ2-7; TRBD2 matches at 10 bases. The CDR3 sequence is 15 residues long. The germline CDR1 and CDR2 sequences are LNHDA and SQIVND (reference sequence). V lost 4 bases, J lost 2 bases, and 5 bases stayed unmatched. Filled out from reference TRBV19 and TRBJ2-7, the complete variable domain reads DGGITQSPKYLFRKEGQNVTLSCEQNLNHDAMYWYRQDPGQGLRLIYYSQIVNDFQKGDIAEGYSVSREKKESFPLTVTSAQKNPTAFYLCASSSLAGGPYEQYFGPGTRLTVT.

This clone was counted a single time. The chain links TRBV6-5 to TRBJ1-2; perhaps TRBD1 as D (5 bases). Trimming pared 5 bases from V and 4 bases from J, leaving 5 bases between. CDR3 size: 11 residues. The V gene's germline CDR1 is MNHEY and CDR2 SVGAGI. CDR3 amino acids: CASSDSYGYTF. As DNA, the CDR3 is TGTGCCAGCAGTGACAGCTATGGCTACACCTTC.

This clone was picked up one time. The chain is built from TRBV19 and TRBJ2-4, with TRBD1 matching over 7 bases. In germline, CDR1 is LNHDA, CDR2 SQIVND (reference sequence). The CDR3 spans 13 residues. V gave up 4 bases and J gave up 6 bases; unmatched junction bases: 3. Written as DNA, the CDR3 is TGTGCCAGTAGTAGTAACAGGGGAAACATTCAGTACTTC. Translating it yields CASSSNRGNIQYF.

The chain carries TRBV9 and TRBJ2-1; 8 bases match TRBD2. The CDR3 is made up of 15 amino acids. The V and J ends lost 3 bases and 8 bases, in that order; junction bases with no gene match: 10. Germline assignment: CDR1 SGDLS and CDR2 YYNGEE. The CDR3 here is CASSAVLAAGDEQFF. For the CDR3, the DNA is TGTGCCAGCAGCGCCGTACTAGCGGCTGGGGATGAGCAGTTCTTC. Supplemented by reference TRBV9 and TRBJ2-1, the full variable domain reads DSGVTQTPKHLITATGQRVTLRCSPRSGDLSVYWYQQSLDQGLQFLIQYYNGEERAKGNILERFSAQQFPDLHSELNLSSLELGDSALYFCASSAVLAAGDEQFFGPGTRLTVL.

The CDR3 nucleotides are TGTGCCAGTAGTTCCGGGACAGGGCACCTTTCTGGGGCCAACGTCCTGACTTTC. Encoded protein: CASSSGTGHLSGANVLTF. The chain carries TRBV19 and TRBJ2-6; TRBD1 matches at 9 bases. The CDR3 is 18 amino acids. CDR1 and CDR2 (germline): LNHDA, SQIVND (reference sequence). Germline trimming cut 5 bases from V and 1 base from J; bases unmatched to any gene: 9.

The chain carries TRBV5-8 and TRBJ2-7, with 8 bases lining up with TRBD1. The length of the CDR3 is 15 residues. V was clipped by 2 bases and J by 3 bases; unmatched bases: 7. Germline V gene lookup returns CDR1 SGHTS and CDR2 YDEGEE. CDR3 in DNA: TGTGCCAGCAGCTTCCGGGACAGGCCGTTCTACGAGCAGTACTTC. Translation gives CASSFRDRPFYEQYF.

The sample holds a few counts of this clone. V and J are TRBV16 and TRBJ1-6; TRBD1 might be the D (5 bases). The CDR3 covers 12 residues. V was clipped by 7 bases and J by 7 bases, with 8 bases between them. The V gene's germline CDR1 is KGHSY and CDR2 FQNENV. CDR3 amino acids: CASNPGNSPLHF. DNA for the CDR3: TGTGCCAGCAACCCAGGGAATTCACCCCTCCACTTT.

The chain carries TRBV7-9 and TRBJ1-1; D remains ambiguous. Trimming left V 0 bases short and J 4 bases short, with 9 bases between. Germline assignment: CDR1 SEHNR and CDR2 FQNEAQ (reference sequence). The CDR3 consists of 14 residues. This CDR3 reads CASSLAGVGTEAFF. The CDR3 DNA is TGTGCCAGCAGCTTAGCCGGGGTAGGCACTGAAGCTTTCTTT.

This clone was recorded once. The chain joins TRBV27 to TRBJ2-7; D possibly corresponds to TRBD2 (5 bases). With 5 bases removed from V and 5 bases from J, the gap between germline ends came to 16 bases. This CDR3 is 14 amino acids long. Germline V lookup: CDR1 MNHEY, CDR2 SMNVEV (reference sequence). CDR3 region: CASSSRLGVNEQYF. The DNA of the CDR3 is TGTGCCAGCAGTAGCCGACTGGGAGTAAACGAGCAGTACTTC.

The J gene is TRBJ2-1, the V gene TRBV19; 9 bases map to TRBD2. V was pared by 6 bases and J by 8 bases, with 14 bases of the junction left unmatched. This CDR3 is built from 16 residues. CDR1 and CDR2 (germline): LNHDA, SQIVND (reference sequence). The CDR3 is CASRLRAGGSIDEQFF. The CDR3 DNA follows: TGTGCCAGTAGGCTACGGGCGGGGGGGTCGATTGATGAGCAGTTCTTC.

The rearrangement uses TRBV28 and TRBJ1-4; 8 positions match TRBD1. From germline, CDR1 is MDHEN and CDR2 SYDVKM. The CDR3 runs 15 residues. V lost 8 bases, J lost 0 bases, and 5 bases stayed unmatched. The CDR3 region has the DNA TGTGCCAGCCAAGGGACAGGAGCAACTAATGAAAAACTGTTTTTT. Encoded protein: CASQGTGATNEKLFF.